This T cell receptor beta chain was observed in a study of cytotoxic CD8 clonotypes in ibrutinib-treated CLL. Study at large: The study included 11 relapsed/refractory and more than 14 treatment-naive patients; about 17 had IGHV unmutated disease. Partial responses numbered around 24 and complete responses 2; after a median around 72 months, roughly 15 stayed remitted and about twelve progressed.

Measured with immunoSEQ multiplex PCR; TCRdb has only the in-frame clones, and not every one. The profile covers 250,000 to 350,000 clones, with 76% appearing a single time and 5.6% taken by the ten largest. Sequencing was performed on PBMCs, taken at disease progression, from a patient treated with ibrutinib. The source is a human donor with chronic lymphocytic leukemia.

The CDR3 bases are TGCGCCAGCAGCCAAGATCGGCTCTACGAGCAGTACTTC. Amino acid sequence: CASSQDRLYEQYF. The chain employs TRBV4-1 and TRBJ2-7; D gene unclear. V lost 0 bases and J lost 3, with 6 bases in between. The CDR3 has 13 amino acids. CDR1 and CDR2 (germline): MGHRA, YSYEKL.